The clone carrying this TCR beta chain was detected a few times. No antigen is known for it. Gene and germline names: mouse. These data are taken from a study of CD8+ T cells in alopecia areata. General study points: Scalp specimens additionally yield sequences from normal skin's resident alphabeta T cells. Clonality was higher in lesional than normal scalp, especially in alopecia totalis/universalis.

Following extraction, RNA underwent reverse transcription to cDNA, which served as the sequencing template. Profiling relied on immunoSEQ multiplex PCR, and the TCRdb table lists in-frame clones only, not all of them. The sample has about 270,000 clones, none seen only once; the top ten hold roughly 1.2%. CD4, CD8alpha, NKG2D, NKG2ACE and other markers were used to sort pooled cutaneous lymph node cells. This TCR derives from a C3H/HeJ mouse with alopecia areata. This line is of MHC haplotype H2-k. The source material was CD4+ T cells sorted from a lymph node.

The chain's CDR3 is CAWSPPGGGNTGQLYF. Partial CDR3 DNA: TGTGCCTGGAGTCCCCCTGGGGGGGGAAACACCGGG. The chain is built from TRBV31 and TRBJ2-2, with 9 bases identical to TRBD2. The read finishes 4 residues shy of the CDR3 end, and the germline J gene is used to complete it. CDR1 is GKSSPN and CDR2 is SITVG in the germline V gene. This CDR3 is 16 amino acids long. After removal of 1 base from V and 1 base from J, the junction contained 4 bases not matched to a gene.